The 12 T cell receptor beta chains reported below all come from one sample, sequenced in a study of T cells after yellow fever vaccination. TCRdb analysed the 5' RACE reads with MiXCR anew, one entry per CDR3 protein. Of around 88,000 distinct CDR3 sequences in the sample, roughly 15% are singletons; the top ten hold about 26%. The sequenced sample was CD8+ T cells not binding an NS4B(214-222) dextramer, sorted from PBMCs, obtained 21 days after the first yellow fever vaccination. The source is a man between 18 and 35 years old who received the YFV17D yellow fever vaccine.

The rearrangement links TRBV5-1 to TRBJ2-1; weak D call: TRBD2 (7 bases). The CDR3 has 16 residues. The germline V gene encodes CDR1 SGHRS and CDR2 YFSETQ. The germline V and J ends were trimmed by 4 bases and 9 bases, with 23 bases remaining between them. The CDR3 spells CASSIGGGAATLEQFF. The CDR3 DNA is TGCGCCAGCAGCATCGGAGGGGGGGCCGCCACCCTTGAGCAGTTCTTC.

The gene calls are TRBV4-3 and TRBJ1-1; D call uncertain. Trimming took 1 base from V and 5 from J, leaving 8 bases between them. CDR3 length equals 13 residues. Germline V CDR1 and CDR2: LGHNA, YSLEER. The CDR3 protein is CASSQAVVTEAFF. For the CDR3, the DNA is TGCGCCAGCAGCCAAGCGGTTGTGACTGAAGCTTTCTTT.

The V call is TRBV4-1, the J call TRBJ1-2; 11 nucleotides line up with TRBD1. Germline CDR1 MGHRA, CDR2 YSYEKL. This CDR3 contains 15 residues. Trimming removed 7 bases from V and 5 bases from J; junction bases left unmatched: 9. CDR3 sequence: CASTARDRGEYGYTF. Here the CDR3 DNA reads TGCGCCAGCACGGCCCGGGACAGGGGGGAGTATGGCTACACCTTC.

At least ten counts were recorded for this clonotype. The chain joins TRBV6-2 or TRBV6-3 to TRBJ1-2, with 8 bases that match TRBD1. There are 19 residues in the CDR3. With V trimmed by 6 bases and J by 5 bases, 23 bases remained unmatched. Germline V gene lookup returns CDR1 MNHEY and CDR2 SVGEGT. The CDR3 coding sequence is TGTGCCAGCAGCGGGCGAATGACAGGGGAAGTTCGGCAATATTATGGCTACACCTTC. This sequence encodes CASSGRMTGEVRQYYGYTF.

This chain connects TRBV4-1 to TRBJ2-5; D may match TRBD1 or TRBD2 (5 bases each). Germline CDR1 is MGHRA and CDR2 is YSYEKL. Trimming took 4 bases from V and 2 from J, leaving 14 bases between them. The CDR3 contains 15 residues. CDR3 region: CASSPRGWGQETQYF. Here the CDR3 DNA reads TGCGCCAGCAGCCCCCGTGGGTGGGGGCAAGAGACCCAGTACTTC.

This clonotype was found a few times. The V gene is TRBV11-2, the J gene TRBJ2-3, with TRBD2 identical over 12 bases. Germline trimming cut 5 bases from V and 4 bases from J; bases unmatched to any gene: 4. Looked up from germline, CDR1 is SGHAT and CDR2 is FQNNGV. This CDR3 comprises 15 residues. For the CDR3, the DNA is TGTGCCAGCAGCAGTGGGACTAGCGGGCCAGATACGCAGTATTTT. Its translation: CASSSGTSGPDTQYF. Drawing the rest from reference TRBV11-2 and TRBJ2-3, the complete variable domain is EAGVAQSPRYKIIEKRQSVAFWCNPISGHATLYWYQQILGQGPKLLIQFQNNGVVDDSQLPKDRFSAERLKGVDSTLKIQPAKLEDSAVYLCASSSGTSGPDTQYFGPGTRLTVL.

This clonotype is labeled as medium-sized (0.01 to 0.1%). The chain uses TRBV20-1 and TRBJ2-7; D is possibly TRBD1 (5 bases). Trimming took 1 base from V and 0 from J, leaving 10 bases between them. CDR3 length equals 14 residues. Germline V gene data show CDR1 as DFQATT and CDR2 as SNEGSKA (reference sequence). The CDR3 bases are TGCAGTGCTAGAGGTGGAGACAGCTCCTACGAGCAGTACGTC. Its translation is CSARGGDSSYEQYV.

V is TRBV2 and J is TRBJ2-5; 7 bases match TRBD1. The germline CDR1 and CDR2 sequences are SNHLY and FYNNEI. The CDR3 sequence is 12 residues long. With V trimmed by 7 bases and J by 5 bases, 4 bases remained unmatched. CDR3 sequence reads: CASTGGVETQYF. In DNA form, the CDR3 reads TGTGCCAGCACAGGGGGAGTGGAGACCCAGTACTTC.

Comment on this clonotype: An end of the junction does not agree with germline; a read error may underlie this. The chain couples TRBV7-7 to TRBJ2-3; 8 nucleotides align to TRBD2. This CDR3 comprises 15 residues. The germline CDR1 and CDR2 sequences are SSHAT and FNYEAQ (reference sequence). The CDR3 region is CASSYAAGGTDTQYF. Written as DNA, the CDR3 is TGTGCTAGCAGCTACGCAGCGGGGGGCACAGATACGCAGTATTTT. Together with reference TRBV7-7 and TRBJ2-3, the CDR3 gives the full variable domain: GAGVSQSPRYKVTKRGQDVTLRCDPISSHATLYWYQQALGQGPEFLTYFNYEAQPDKSGLPSDRFSAERPEGSISTLTIQRTEQRDSAMYRCASSYAAGGTDTQYFGPGTRLTVL.

This clonotype was observed a handful of times. This chain uses TRBV27 with TRBJ1-1, with D unclear. CDR1 and CDR2 (germline): MNHEY, SMNVEV (reference sequence). CDR3 length: 14 amino acids. V was clipped by 2 bases and J by 2 bases, with 9 bases between them. The CDR3 DNA reads TGTGCCAGCAGTTTAGGCCTCACCAACACTGAAGCTTTCTTT. Its protein product is CASSLGLTNTEAFF.

The genes are TRBV6-4 and TRBJ2-7; no reliable D call. Looked up from germline, CDR1 is MRHNA and CDR2 is SNTAGT. Trimming took off 7 bases at V and 0 bases at J, with 7 bases between the two ends. The CDR3 spans 12 residues. The CDR3 nucleotides read TGTGCCAGCAAATTTAGCTCCTACGAGCAGTACGTC. Translated, it gives CASKFSSYEQYV.

This clonotype was counted between two and nine times. The rearrangement links TRBV6-2 or TRBV6-3 to TRBJ2-3; D ambiguous. The CDR3 contains 12 residues. V gave up 6 bases and J gave up 4 bases, with 8 bases separating them. CDR1 and CDR2 (germline): MNHEY, SVGEGT. Here the CDR3 reads CASRRAADTQYF. Written as DNA, the CDR3 is TGTGCCAGCAGACGGGCGGCAGATACGCAGTATTTT.